This note documents a single TCR beta chain sequence. This clone was counted a single time. Its antigen specificity is not known. No base qualities exist here, and no much larger clone lies one base off it. CD8 naive samples were obtained by positive selection for CCR7 among CD45RO-negative cells, yielding a CD45RA+CCR7+ population from which TemRA cells were excluded. Donors were healthy HIV-negative adults with no recently reported acute infections or vaccinations. All donors were Caucasian adults living in Nashville, Tennessee, USA. Blood was collected by leukapheresis, and PBMCs were isolated by Ficoll-Histopaque density gradient centrifugation and then cryopreserved in liquid nitrogen vapor phase. Analytical flow cytometry was used to check the purity and quantity of each magnetically sorted T cell population. Genomic DNA was isolated from every sorted fraction and measured by UV absorbance on a Nanodrop 2000c.

This sample is part of a study of shared clonotypes between healthy human individuals (TCRdb year 2020). Regarding the study in general: The cohort included three men and two women between 18 and 49 years of age. For each donor, three plates each were used for CD4 naive and CD4 memory, two plates were used for CD8 naive, and one plate was used for CD8 memory. To estimate repertoire size and how much clonotype sharing occurs between individuals, the study deeply sequenced the blood TCR repertoires of about five healthy adults. Different laboratories and diverse techniques were used to prepare libraries and sequence TCR repertoires, to increase sequencing depth and limit assay-specific biases. Between about 0.85 and 9.5 billion PBMCs per donor were obtained by leukapheresis. Overall study outcomes, separate from this receptor: Estimated clonotype richness was generally larger for naive than for memory subsets. Rarefaction of sorted-subset datasets indicated incomplete sequencing despite the large sequencing depth. Sampling was limited to blood, and TCR repertoires in tissue likely differ from TCR repertoires in blood. Compared with non-shared clonotypes, the clonotypes found in all four sorted-subset donors had higher generation probabilities. Based on pairwise subsampling, the degree of clonotype sharing among donors was expected to be affected by sequencing depth. Because the study included a small number of donors, the genetic and exposure-history diversity represented was limited. Across a few donors, approximately 5% of naive CD4, 3.5% of naive CD8, 2% to 2.5% of memory CD4, and approximately 0.42% of memory CD8 clonotypes were shared.

TCR CDR3 regions were amplified from genomic DNA by multiplex PCR using the deep immunoSEQ assay. Extracted genomic DNA from each cell subset was spread evenly across all wells of several immunoSEQ 96-well plates, with each plate serving as a replicate. For sorted subsets, roughly 0.2 ug genomic DNA, equal to about 30,000 T cell genomes, was loaded into each replicate PCR. The purified libraries were quantified using a Qubit 3.0 fluorometer, sized with a Bioanalyzer 2100, and then quantified again using the KAPA Library Quantification kit. Each immunoSEQ 96-well plate was sequenced on its own single-read 150-cycle Illumina NextSeq 550 flow cell. From the authors' description of their analysis: Because the immunoSEQ output held only junctional sequences and lacked quality scores, the filtering could not match the filtering applied to full-length reads. To assign V/J genes and CDR3, sequences were annotated using PyIR, a Python wrapper for IgBLAST v1.9, with IMGT germline references. Reads were filtered out if the reads had weak V/J assignments (E-value above 1e-6), no CDR3, stop codons, out-of-frame junctions, or ambiguous translated residues. V3J clonotypes were defined as sequences sharing the same inferred V gene, J gene, and CDR3 amino acid sequence. To compute the percentage overlap between repertoires, the number of shared unique clonotypes was divided by the size of the smaller repertoire. Repertoire richness was assessed with RTK rarefaction, the Chao1 estimator, and Recon v2.1 estimates of unobserved clonotypes. For all TCRbeta clonotypes obtained by the gDNA method from several donors, generation probabilities were computed with OLGA. TCRdb provides this immuneACCESS table in a form limited to in-frame rearrangements. Some clones are lacking; in checked studies, under half of them reflect an unresolved V gene, and why the rest are absent is not known. V and J calls and clone size are copied from that table; D and trimming were computed from the DNA. The sample table shows over 750,000 clones, and around 96% are seen once. Clones ranked in the top ten supply approximately 0.2% of the sample.

The source of this sequence is a man younger than 40 in good health. Sample: naive CD8+ T cells sorted from blood. The cell subset or site tag for this specimen amounts to: CD45RA+CCR7+.

The nucleotides read TGCAGCGTCTCGGGAACGACAGGGGCGCTGAACACTGAAGCTTTCTTT. Translated, this is CSVSGTTGALNTEAFF. Here the chain combines TRBV29-1 and TRBJ1-1, and 8 junctional nucleotides match TRBD1. The germline V gene specifies SQVTM as CDR1 and ANQGSEA as CDR2. There are 16 amino acids in the CDR3, from cysteine to phenylalanine inclusive. The only DNA kept is the CDR3, 48 bases in frame from the first base. For this chain, trimming is 6 bases at the V end and 0 bases at the J end, and the number of junction bases without a gene match is 12.